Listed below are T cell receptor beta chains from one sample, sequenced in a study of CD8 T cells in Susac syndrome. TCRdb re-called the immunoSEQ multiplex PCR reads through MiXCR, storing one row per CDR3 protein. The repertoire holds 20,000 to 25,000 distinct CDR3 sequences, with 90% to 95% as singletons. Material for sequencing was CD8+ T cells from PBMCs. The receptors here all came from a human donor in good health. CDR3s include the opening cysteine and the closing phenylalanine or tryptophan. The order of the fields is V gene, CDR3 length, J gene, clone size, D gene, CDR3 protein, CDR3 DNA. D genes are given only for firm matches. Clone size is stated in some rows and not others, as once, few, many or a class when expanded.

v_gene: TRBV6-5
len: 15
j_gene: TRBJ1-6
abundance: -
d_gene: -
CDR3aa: CASSTGRSYNSPLHF
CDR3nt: TGTGCCAGCAGTACAGGGAGATCCTATAATTCACCCCTCCACTTT

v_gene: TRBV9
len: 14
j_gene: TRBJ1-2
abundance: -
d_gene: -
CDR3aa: CASSVRDDNYGYTF
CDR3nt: TGTGCCAGCAGCGTCCGGGACGATAACTATGGCTACACCTTC

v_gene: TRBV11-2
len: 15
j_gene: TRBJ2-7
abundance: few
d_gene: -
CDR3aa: CASSLGGIDRVGQYF
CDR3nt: TGTGCCAGCAGCCTCGGGGGGATAGACAGGGTAGGGCAGTACTTC

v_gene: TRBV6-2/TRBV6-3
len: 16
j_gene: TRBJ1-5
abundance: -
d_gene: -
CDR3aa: CASSYSGRDSNQPQHF
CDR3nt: TGTGCCAGCAGTTACTCGGGCAGAGATAGCAATCAGCCCCAGCATTTT

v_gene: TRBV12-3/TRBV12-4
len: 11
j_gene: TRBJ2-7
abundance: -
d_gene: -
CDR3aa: CASSPSYEQYF
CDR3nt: TGTGCCAGCAGTCCCTCCTACGAGCAGTACTTC

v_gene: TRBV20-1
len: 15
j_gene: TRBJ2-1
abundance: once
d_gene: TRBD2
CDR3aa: CSALAASGIYNEQFF
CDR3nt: TGCAGTGCCCTAGCGGCTAGCGGAATTTACAATGAGCAGTTCTTC

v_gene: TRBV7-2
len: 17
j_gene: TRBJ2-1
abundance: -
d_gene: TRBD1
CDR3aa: CASSSPPGTGVYNEQFF
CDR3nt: TGTGCCAGCAGCTCCCCCCCGGGGACAGGGGTGTACAATGAGCAGTTCTTC

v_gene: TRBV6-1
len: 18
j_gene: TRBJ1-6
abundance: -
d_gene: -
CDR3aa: CASSPNPTGFSYNSPLHF
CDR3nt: TGTGCCAGCAGTCCTAATCCTACAGGCTTCTCCTATAATTCACCCCTCCACTTT

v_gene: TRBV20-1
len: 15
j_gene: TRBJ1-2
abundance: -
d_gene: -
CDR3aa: CSANTEAGVNYGYTF
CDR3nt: TGCAGTGCCAACACCGAAGCCGGCGTTAACTATGGCTACACCTTC

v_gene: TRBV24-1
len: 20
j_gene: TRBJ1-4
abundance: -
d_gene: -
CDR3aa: CATSDLQIGGAPSTNEKLFF
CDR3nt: TGTGCCACCAGTGATTTGCAAATCGGGGGAGCACCCTCAACTAATGAAAAACTGTTTTTT

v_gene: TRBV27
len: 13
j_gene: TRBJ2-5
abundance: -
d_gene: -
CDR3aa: CASSFRVSKTQYF
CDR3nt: TGTGCCAGCAGTTTTAGAGTTTCGAAGACCCAGTACTTC

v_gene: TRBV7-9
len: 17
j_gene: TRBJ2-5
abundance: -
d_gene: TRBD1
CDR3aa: CASSSNDRVISRETQYF
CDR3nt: TGTGCCAGCAGCTCCAATGACAGGGTAATAAGTCGAGAGACCCAGTACTTC

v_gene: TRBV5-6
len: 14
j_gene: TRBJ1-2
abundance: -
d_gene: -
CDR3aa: CASSSGTGGYGYTF
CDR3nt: TGTGCCAGCAGCTCTGGGACCGGAGGCTATGGCTACACCTTC

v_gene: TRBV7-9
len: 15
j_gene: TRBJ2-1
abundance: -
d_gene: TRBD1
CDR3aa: CASSIPGQGANEQFF
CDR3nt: TGTGCCAGCAGCATACCGGGACAGGGGGCAAATGAGCAGTTCTTC